This T cell receptor (beta chain) is drawn from a study of post-analysis software for immune sequencing data. For the study at large: Included courses were relapsing-remitting and secondary progressive multiple sclerosis; progressive-relapsing multiple sclerosis was also included. General study points: Elevated frequency relative to controls characterized about 5 TRBV segments in patients, TRBV5-6, TRBV5-1 and TRBV20-1 among them.

Presence of unique molecular identifiers characterized the TCR beta cDNA libraries. When about 0.9 to 11 million T cells were used, they gave hundreds of thousands of cDNA molecules. TCRdb re-called the PCR reads through MiXCR, storing one row per CDR3 protein. The profile covers roughly 400,000 distinct CDR3 sequences, with about 40% appearing a single time and around 8% taken by the ten largest. Germline CDR1 DFQATT, CDR2 SNEGSKA (reference sequence). V was shortened by 4 bases and J by 0 bases, with 9 bases between the two germline ends. There are 13 residues in the CDR3. About this clonotype itself: Its antigen is undetermined.

The TCR sequence derives from a girl aged 2 to 9 with multiple sclerosis. This sequence joins TRBV20-1 and TRBJ1-1; D possibly corresponds to TRBD1 (5 bases). Input material: blood. The CDR3 reads CSAIRDMNTEAFF. The CDR3 DNA sequence: TGCAGTGCTATCAGGGATATGAACACTGAAGCTTTCTTT.